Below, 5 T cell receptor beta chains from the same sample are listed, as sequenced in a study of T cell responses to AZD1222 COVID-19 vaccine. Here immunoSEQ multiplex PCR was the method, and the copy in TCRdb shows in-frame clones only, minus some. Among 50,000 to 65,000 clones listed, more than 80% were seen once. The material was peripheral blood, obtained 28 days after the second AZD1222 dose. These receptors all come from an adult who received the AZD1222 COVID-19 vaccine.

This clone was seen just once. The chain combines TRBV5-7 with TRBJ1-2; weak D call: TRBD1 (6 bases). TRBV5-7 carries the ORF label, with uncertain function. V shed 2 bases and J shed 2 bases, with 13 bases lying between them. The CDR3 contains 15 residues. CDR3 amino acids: CASSLEGQKNYGYTF. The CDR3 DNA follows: TGTGCCAGCAGCTTAGAAGGACAGAAAAACTATGGCTACACCTTC.

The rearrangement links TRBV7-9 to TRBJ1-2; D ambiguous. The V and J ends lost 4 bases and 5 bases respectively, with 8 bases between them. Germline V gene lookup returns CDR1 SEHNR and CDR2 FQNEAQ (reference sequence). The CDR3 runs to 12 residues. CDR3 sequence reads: CASSYPGYGYTF. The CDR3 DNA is TGTGCCAGCAGCTACCCGGGGTATGGCTACACCTTC.

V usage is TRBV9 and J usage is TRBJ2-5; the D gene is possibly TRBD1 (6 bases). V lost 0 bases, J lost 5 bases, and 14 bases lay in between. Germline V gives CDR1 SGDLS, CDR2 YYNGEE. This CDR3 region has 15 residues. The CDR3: CASSVGQEAWETQYF. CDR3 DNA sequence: TGTGCCAGCAGCGTAGGACAGGAGGCATGGGAGACCCAGTACTTC.

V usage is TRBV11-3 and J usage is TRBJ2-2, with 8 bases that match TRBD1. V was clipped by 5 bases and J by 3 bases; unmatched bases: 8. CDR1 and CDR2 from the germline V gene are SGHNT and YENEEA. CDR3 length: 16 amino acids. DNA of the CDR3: TGTGCCAGCAGCGTAAGACAGGGGTTGGACACCGGGGAGCTGTTTTTT. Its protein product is CASSVRQGLDTGELFF.

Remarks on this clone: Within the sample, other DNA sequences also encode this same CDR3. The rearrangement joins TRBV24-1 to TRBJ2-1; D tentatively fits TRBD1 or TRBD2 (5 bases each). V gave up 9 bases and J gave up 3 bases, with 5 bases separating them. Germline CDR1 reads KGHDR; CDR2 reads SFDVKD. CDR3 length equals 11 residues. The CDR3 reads CATGGYNEQFF. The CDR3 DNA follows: TGTGCCACCGGGGGCTACAATGAGCAGTTCTTC.